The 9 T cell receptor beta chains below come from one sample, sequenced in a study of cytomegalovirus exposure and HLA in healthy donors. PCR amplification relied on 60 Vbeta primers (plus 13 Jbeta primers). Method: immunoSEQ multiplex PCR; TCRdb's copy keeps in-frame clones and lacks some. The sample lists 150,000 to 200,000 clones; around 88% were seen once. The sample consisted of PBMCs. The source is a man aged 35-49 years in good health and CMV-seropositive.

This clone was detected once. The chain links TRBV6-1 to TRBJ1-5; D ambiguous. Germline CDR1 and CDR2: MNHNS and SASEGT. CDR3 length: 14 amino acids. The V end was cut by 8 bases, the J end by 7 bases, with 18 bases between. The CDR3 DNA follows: TGTGCCAGCCAAGGCGAGGGCGGCGGCCAGCCCCAGCATTTT. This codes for CASQGEGGGQPQHF.

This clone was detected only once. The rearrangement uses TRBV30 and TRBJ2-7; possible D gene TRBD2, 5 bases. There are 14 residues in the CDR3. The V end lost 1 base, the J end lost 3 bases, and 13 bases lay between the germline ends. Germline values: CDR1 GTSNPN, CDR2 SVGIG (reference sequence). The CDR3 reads CAWSAGGSDYEQYF. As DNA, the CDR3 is TGTGCCTGGAGTGCCGGAGGTTCAGACTACGAGCAGTACTTC.

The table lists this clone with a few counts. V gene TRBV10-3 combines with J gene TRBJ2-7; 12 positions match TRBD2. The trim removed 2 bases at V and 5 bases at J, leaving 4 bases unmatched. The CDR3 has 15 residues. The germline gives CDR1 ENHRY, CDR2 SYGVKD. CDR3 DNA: TGTGCCATCAGTGAGGGACTAGCGGGAATGCACGAGCAGTACTTC. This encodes CAISEGLAGMHEQYF.

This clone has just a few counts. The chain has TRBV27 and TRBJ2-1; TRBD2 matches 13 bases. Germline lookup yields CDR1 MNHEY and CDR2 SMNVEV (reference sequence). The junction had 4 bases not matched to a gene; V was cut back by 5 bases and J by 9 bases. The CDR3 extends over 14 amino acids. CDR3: CASSGLAGAVEQFF. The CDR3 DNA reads TGTGCCAGCAGTGGACTAGCGGGAGCTGTTGAGCAGTTCTTC.

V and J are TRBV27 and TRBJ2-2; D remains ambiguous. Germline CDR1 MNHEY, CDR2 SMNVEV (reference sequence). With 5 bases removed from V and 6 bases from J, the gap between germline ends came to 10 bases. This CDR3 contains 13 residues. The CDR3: CASSPSRSGELFF. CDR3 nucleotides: TGTGCCAGCAGTCCCTCGAGGTCCGGGGAGCTGTTTTTT.

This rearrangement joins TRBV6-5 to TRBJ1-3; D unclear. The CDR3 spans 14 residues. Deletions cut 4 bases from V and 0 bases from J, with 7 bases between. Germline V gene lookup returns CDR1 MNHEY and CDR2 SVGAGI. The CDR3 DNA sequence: TGTGCCAGCAGTTCCGGGGTCTCTGGAAACACCATATATTTT. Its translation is CASSSGVSGNTIYF.

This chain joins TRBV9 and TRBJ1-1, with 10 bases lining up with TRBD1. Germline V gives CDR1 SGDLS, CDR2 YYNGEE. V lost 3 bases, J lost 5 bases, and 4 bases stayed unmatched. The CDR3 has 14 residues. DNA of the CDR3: TGTGCCAGCAGCGGACAGGGGGCGTGGACTGAAGCTTTCTTT. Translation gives CASSGQGAWTEAFF.

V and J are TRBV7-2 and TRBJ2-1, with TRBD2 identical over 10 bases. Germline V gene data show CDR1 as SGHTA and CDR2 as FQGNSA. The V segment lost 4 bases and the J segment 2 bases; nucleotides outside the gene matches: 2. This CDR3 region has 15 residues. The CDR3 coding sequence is TGTGCCAGCAGCTCAGGACTAGCGGCCTACAATGAGCAGTTCTTC. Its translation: CASSSGLAAYNEQFF.

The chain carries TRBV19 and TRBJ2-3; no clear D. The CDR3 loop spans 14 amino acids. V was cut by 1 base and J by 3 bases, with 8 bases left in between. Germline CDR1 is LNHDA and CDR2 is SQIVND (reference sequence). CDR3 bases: TGTGCCAGTAGTATAGGGCTTAAAACAGATACGCAGTATTTT. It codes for CASSIGLKTDTQYF.